This T cell receptor (beta chain) derives from a study of response to subunit inactivated influenza vaccine. The study, taken as a whole, reports: Each seasonal influenza vaccination recruits few new T cells, the authors suggested.

This clonotype occurred a few times. No antigen is known for it. TCRdb re-called the RT-PCR reads through MiXCR, storing one row per CDR3 protein. The table has 500,000 to 600,000 distinct CDR3 sequences, 15% to 20% seen once. The germline V gene has CDR1 SQVTM and CDR2 ANQGSEA. This CDR3 has 13 amino acids. With 5 bases clipped from V and 6 bases from J, the junction kept 2 bases outside the gene matches. This sample comprised CD4+ T cells sorted from PBMCs, obtained about 24 months after vaccination. This rearrangement joins TRBV29-1 to TRBJ2-3; 13 positions match TRBD2. This receptor was obtained from a man between 50 and 70 years old who received an inactivated influenza vaccine. The CDR3 protein is CSVRLAGGDTQYF. The CDR3 region has the DNA TGCAGCGTTAGACTAGCGGGGGGTGATACGCAGTATTTT.